The 23 T cell receptor beta chains presented below share a single source sample, sequenced in a study of blood T cell repertoires in COVID-19. TCRdb's copy holds only in-frame clones and misses some; the assay was immunoSEQ multiplex PCR. Counted here are just over 650,000 clones, about 90% occurring once; the ten biggest clones make up over 0.2%. The sample taken for sequencing was peripheral blood. Receptors originate from a woman under 30 with acute or convalescent COVID-19.

DNA of the CDR3: TGTGCCAGCAGTGAAGCGCTGGCCCAGAACACCGGGGAGCTGTTTTTT. Its translation: CASSEALAQNTGELFF. The rearrangement joins TRBV2 to TRBJ2-2; unclear D gene. Germline V gene sequence: CDR1 SNHLY, CDR2 FYNNEI. CDR3 length equals 16 residues. Trimming took off 0 bases at V and 1 base at J, with 9 bases between the two ends.

V and J are TRBV4-1 and TRBJ2-1, with 7 bases aligning to TRBD1. The germline CDR1 and CDR2 sequences are MGHRA and YSYEKL. CDR3 size: 15 residues. V shed 3 bases, J shed 9 bases, and the junction held 11 bases outside the gene matches. The CDR3 DNA reads TGCGCCAGCAGCCAGCCTAGACAGGGCTGGACTGAGCAGTTCTTC. It is translated as CASSQPRQGWTEQFF.

V and J are TRBV2 and TRBJ1-5, with 10 bases identical to TRBD1. J was trimmed by 6 bases and V by 6 bases; bases with no gene match: 8. Germline assignment: CDR1 SNHLY and CDR2 FYNNEI. The CDR3 has 15 residues. Here the CDR3 DNA reads TGTGCCAGCAGCCCCGGGACAGGGGAATCTCAGCCCCAGCATTTT. It encodes CASSPGTGESQPQHF.

This clone occurred a few times. The sample holds other DNA sequences that translate to the same CDR3. This chain joins TRBV6-5 and TRBJ1-2, with D unresolved. This CDR3 is built from 14 residues. V shed 1 base and J shed 5 bases, with 11 bases lying between them. Germline values: CDR1 MNHEY, CDR2 SVGAGI. In DNA, the CDR3 is TGTGCCAGCAGTTACTTGGGAGGCGGGTATGGCTACACCTTC. The encoded protein is CASSYLGGGYGYTF.

CDR3 bases: TGCGCCAGCAGCCGTATCGCGGACAGGGCAAGTGAAAAACTGTTTTTT. Translation gives CASSRIADRASEKLFF. The J gene is TRBJ1-4, the V gene TRBV4-3; 8 nucleotides agree with TRBD1. The germline V gene encodes CDR1 LGHNA and CDR2 YSLEER. Losses at the gene ends were 4 bases for V and 7 bases for J; bases not matched to a gene: 11. CDR3 length: 16 residues.

The rearrangement joins TRBV6-1 to TRBJ2-1; TRBD2 agrees at 8 bases. This CDR3 is 19 amino acids long. Germline loops: CDR1 MNHNS, CDR2 SASEGT. Germline trimming cut 1 base from V and 1 base from J; bases unmatched to any gene: 12. CDR3 coding DNA: TGTGCCAGCAGTGAAGGGACGGGGGGGCCCCTCAGTTCCTACAATGAGCAGTTCTTC. Translating it yields CASSEGTGGPLSSYNEQFF.

This chain joins TRBV13 and TRBJ2-7; D gene ambiguous. Germline V gives CDR1 PRHDT, CDR2 FYEKMQ (reference sequence). Trimming removed 3 bases at V and 2 bases at J, with 14 bases between. There are 15 residues in the CDR3. CDR3 residues: CASSFGSRLTYEQYF. The DNA for the CDR3 is TGTGCCAGCAGCTTTGGTTCCAGGCTCACCTACGAGCAGTACTTC.

V is TRBV30 and J is TRBJ1-2; tentative D call: TRBD1 (5 bases). The CDR3 loop spans 12 amino acids. Trimming removed 7 bases from V and 7 bases from J, with 16 bases in between. Germline CDR1 GTSNPN, CDR2 SVGIG (reference sequence). CDR3 nucleotide sequence: TGTGCCTCGACAGTTCCCACGGTTGGCTACACCTTC. Translation: CASTVPTVGYTF.

V and J are TRBV3-1 (or the pseudogene TRBV3-2) and TRBJ1-2, with 7 bases lining up with TRBD1. The CDR3 is made up of 14 amino acids. The junction had 8 bases not matched to a gene; V was cut back by 4 bases and J by 6 bases. Germline values: CDR1 LGHDT, CDR2 YNNKEL (reference sequence). The CDR3 region is CASSPTGFPDGYTF. The CDR3, as DNA: TGTGCCAGCAGCCCGACAGGGTTTCCGGATGGCTACACCTTC.

This clone was seen more than once but under ten times. The CDR3 region has the DNA TGTGCCAGCAGCCTCATCCGAGGACAAGATAATTCACCCCTCCACTTT. Translated, it gives CASSLIRGQDNSPLHF. The rearrangement links TRBV5-5 to TRBJ1-6; perhaps TRBD1 as D (5 bases). The V and J ends lost 4 bases and 5 bases respectively, with 16 bases between them. Germline assignment: CDR1 SGHKS and CDR2 YYEKEE (reference sequence). The CDR3 contains 16 residues.

This sequence joins TRBV7-9 and TRBJ2-7, with TRBD2 matching 11 bases. J gave up 4 bases and V 5 bases, and 4 bases lay outside the gene matches. This CDR3 has 14 residues. CDR1 SEHNR and CDR2 FQNEAQ come from the germline V gene (reference sequence). In DNA form, the CDR3 reads TGTGCCAGCAGCCTACTAGCGGGGGCGTACGAGCAGTACTTC. It specifies CASSLLAGAYEQYF.

The CDR3 nucleotides are TGCAGCGTTACTCAGGGAAGTGAAAAACTGTTTTTT. Protein product: CSVTQGSEKLFF. J is TRBJ1-4 and V is TRBV29-1, with TRBD1 as a possible D gene (5 bases). This CDR3 has 12 amino acids. The ends were cut back, 5 bases at V and 7 bases at J, with 11 bases in the middle. Germline V gives CDR1 SQVTM, CDR2 ANQGSEA.

This clone has just one count. This sequence joins TRBV12-5 and TRBJ2-7; D unclear. Germline assignment: CDR1 LGHNT and CDR2 FRNRAP. Trimming cost V 7 bases and J 1 base, with 11 bases left between them. The CDR3 length is 13 residues. In DNA form, the CDR3 reads TGTGCTAGTGCCGGAGCCGGATCCTACGAGCAGTACTTC. Its translation: CASAGAGSYEQYF.

The V call is TRBV11-2, the J call TRBJ1-2; TRBD1 agrees at 7 bases. Germline V gene data show CDR1 as SGHAT and CDR2 as FQNNGV. The junction had 12 bases not matched to a gene; V was cut back by 5 bases and J by 6 bases. The CDR3 spans 15 residues. The CDR3 region is CASSRTVGQVHGYTF. The CDR3 nucleotides are TGTGCCAGCAGCCGAACAGTAGGACAGGTTCATGGCTACACCTTC.

The CDR3: CASSAGQLSNQPQHF. CDR3 in DNA: TGTGCCAGCAGCGCGGGACAGTTGAGCAATCAGCCCCAGCATTTT. The V and J genes are TRBV11-2 and TRBJ1-5; 7 nucleotides align to TRBD1. This CDR3 comprises 15 residues. Germline V gene lookup returns CDR1 SGHAT and CDR2 FQNNGV. V shed 5 bases, J shed 1 base, and the junction held 5 bases outside the gene matches. The whole variable domain, remainder taken from reference TRBV11-2 and TRBJ1-5, is EAGVAQSPRYKIIEKRQSVAFWCNPISGHATLYWYQQILGQGPKLLIQFQNNGVVDDSQLPKDRFSAERLKGVDSTLKIQPAKLEDSAVYLCASSAGQLSNQPQHFGDGTRLSIL.

The chain is built from TRBV2 and TRBJ1-5, with 10 bases matching TRBD1. In germline, CDR1 is SNHLY, CDR2 FYNNEI. J lost 2 bases, V lost 5 bases, and 9 bases had no gene match. CDR3 length equals 17 residues. The CDR3 loop reads CASSPGTGEWGNQPQHF. The CDR3 DNA reads as TGTGCCAGCAGTCCCGGGACAGGGGAGTGGGGCAATCAGCCCCAGCATTTT.

V and J are TRBV11-2 and TRBJ2-2; the match to TRBD1 covers 7 bases. There are 16 residues in the CDR3. Germline lookup yields CDR1 SGHAT and CDR2 FQNNGV. The ends lost 6 bases at V and 2 bases at J; junction bases unmatched: 9. Here the CDR3 DNA reads TGTGCCAGCAGTTTATCCGGGACAGCCAACACCGGGGAGCTGTTTTTT. Translated: CASSLSGTANTGELFF. The full variable domain, rest sourced from reference TRBV11-2 and TRBJ2-2, is EAGVAQSPRYKIIEKRQSVAFWCNPISGHATLYWYQQILGQGPKLLIQFQNNGVVDDSQLPKDRFSAERLKGVDSTLKIQPAKLEDSAVYLCASSLSGTANTGELFFGEGSRLTVL.

This rearrangement joins TRBV7-2 to TRBJ2-3, with 7 bases identical to TRBD2. Losses at the gene ends were 3 bases for V and 6 bases for J; bases not matched to a gene: 18. The CDR3 is 18 amino acids. CDR1 and CDR2 (germline): SGHTA, FQGNSA. The CDR3 DNA sequence: TGTGCCAGCAGCTTCCCCTTTAGTTTCGCCGGGGGGAGGGATACGCAGTATTTT. The encoded protein is CASSFPFSFAGGRDTQYF.

This chain connects TRBV5-6 to TRBJ1-1; unclear D gene. The ends were cut back, 0 bases at V and 5 bases at J, with 8 bases in the middle. The CDR3 runs 13 residues. CDR1 and CDR2 from the germline V gene are SGHDT and YYEEEE. The CDR3 region has the DNA TGTGCCAGCAGCTTGGTCGCGGCGACTGAAGCTTTCTTT. Translating gives CASSLVAATEAFF.

The rearrangement links TRBV5-1 to TRBJ2-7; D is perhaps TRBD2 (7 bases). This CDR3 is 14 amino acids long. Trimming shortened V by 0 bases and J by 7 bases, and 14 bases separated the two germline ends. CDR1 SGHRS and CDR2 YFSETQ come from the germline V gene. The CDR3 region has the DNA TGCGCCAGCAGCTTGGAGGGGGGGATGAAAGAGCAGTACTTC. The encoded protein is CASSLEGGMKEQYF.

The chain uses TRBV15 and TRBJ2-1; tentative D call: TRBD2 (6 bases). V was pared by 0 bases and J by 9 bases, with 15 bases between. This CDR3 has 15 residues. Germline V gives CDR1 LNHNV, CDR2 YYDKDF (reference sequence). CDR3 sequence: CATSREAGWLGEQFF. In DNA form, the CDR3 reads TGTGCCACCAGCAGAGAGGCGGGATGGCTAGGTGAGCAGTTCTTC.

Only one count was recorded for this clone. This chain connects TRBV11-2 to TRBJ1-1, with D possibly being TRBD1 (5 bases). V lost 0 bases and J lost 5, with 13 bases in between. The CDR3 length is 15 residues. Germline V gene lookup returns CDR1 SGHAT and CDR2 FQNNGV. DNA of the CDR3: TGTGCCAGCAGCTTAGAGGGGCGAAGGGGAACTGAAGCTTTCTTT. Protein product: CASSLEGRRGTEAFF.

This rearrangement joins TRBV2 to TRBJ1-5; the D gene is possibly TRBD1 (6 bases). Germline V gene lookup returns CDR1 SNHLY and CDR2 FYNNEI. V shed 0 bases and J shed 2 bases, with 8 bases lying between them. There are 15 residues in the CDR3. DNA of the CDR3: TGTGCCAGCAGTGAAGCCGAGGGGGGCAATCAGCCCCAGCATTTT. This gives the protein CASSEAEGGNQPQHF.